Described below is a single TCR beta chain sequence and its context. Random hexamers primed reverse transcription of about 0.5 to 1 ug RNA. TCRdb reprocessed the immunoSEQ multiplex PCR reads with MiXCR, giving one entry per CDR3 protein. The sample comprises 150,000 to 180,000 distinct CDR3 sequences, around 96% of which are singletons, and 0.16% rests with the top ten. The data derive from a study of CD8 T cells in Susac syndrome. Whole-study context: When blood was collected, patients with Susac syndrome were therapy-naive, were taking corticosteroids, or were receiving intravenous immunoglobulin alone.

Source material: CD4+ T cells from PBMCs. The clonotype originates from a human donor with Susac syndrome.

The DNA for the CDR3 is TGTGCCAGCAGCTATTGGTTGGCCACGGGGGGTGAAGCTTTCTTT. This gives the protein CASSYWLATGGEAFF. This chain uses TRBV5-8 with TRBJ1-1; D may be TRBD1 (5 bases). CDR1 and CDR2 from the germline V gene are SGHTS and YDEGEE. V lost 3 bases and J lost 7, with 19 bases in between. The CDR3 loop spans 15 amino acids.